This T cell receptor beta chain stems from a study of cytomegalovirus exposure and HLA in healthy donors. Study results and limitations: Three CMV-associated chains were confirmed in vitro to be specific for CMV antigens. Rarity marked most TCR sequences, yet some public TCRs occurred in many donors.

J gave up 0 bases and V 1 base, and 0 bases lay outside the gene matches. Germline CDR1 and CDR2: LGHNA and YSLEER. This CDR3 has 16 amino acids. Measured with immunoSEQ multiplex PCR; TCRdb has only the in-frame clones, and not every one. This table has 150,000 to 200,000 clones, 70% to 90% appearing once. Concerning this clone: The antigen remains undetermined. Different DNA sequences within this sample yield the same CDR3.

Input material: PBMCs. This clonotype originated in a woman aged 18-29 years in good health and CMV-seronegative. This chain uses TRBV4-3 with TRBJ2-6; TRBD2 agrees at 7 bases. The CDR3 here is CASSQGGGSGANVLTF. CDR3 in DNA: TGCGCCAGCAGCCAAGGGGGGGGCTCTGGGGCCAACGTCCTGACTTTC.